This is a list of T cell receptor beta chains from one sample in a study of blood T cell repertoires in COVID-19. Profiling relied on immunoSEQ multiplex PCR, and the TCRdb table lists in-frame clones only, not all of them. The data hold 390,000 or so clones, with about nine tenths observed a single time. The sequencing sample was made of peripheral blood. The receptors were sampled from a woman in her twenties or thirties with active or convalescent COVID-19. The conserved cysteine and the conserved F or W are not part of the CDR3 here. D genes are given only for firm matches.

v_call,j_call,d_call,cdr3_aa
TRBV6-1,TRBJ1-1,TRBD1,ASSEADRANTEAF
TRBV3-1/TRBV3-2,TRBJ1-4,TRBD1,ASSQGTGNEKLF
TRBV11-2,TRBJ2-7,TRBD2,ASSSLAGVAEQY
TRBV2,TRBJ2-5,TRBD1,ASIGQGGETQY
TRBV12-3/TRBV12-4,TRBJ1-3,TRBD1,ASSGTGRNTIY
TRBV11-2,TRBJ2-2,TRBD1,ASSRPDRVSGELF
TRBV2,TRBJ1-1,.,ASIGGPTEAF
TRBV19,TRBJ1-2,.,ASSIGPEGYGYT
TRBV19,TRBJ1-5,TRBD1,ASNRGLDNQPQH
TRBV11-2,TRBJ2-7,TRBD1,ASSLGPGQGYEQY
TRBV18,TRBJ2-2,.,ASSPGESTGELF
TRBV6-5,TRBJ2-1,TRBD2,ASSPRERERNEQF
TRBV5-1,TRBJ2-7,TRBD2,ASSLVSGGTYEQY
TRBV19,TRBJ2-7,TRBD2,ASSLRLAGEGSYEQY
TRBV7-9,TRBJ1-4,.,ASSFGGKLF
TRBV18,TRBJ1-1,.,ASSPRSDSNTEAF
TRBV5-5,TRBJ1-1,.,ASSLEWTEGTEAF
TRBV7-2,TRBJ2-1,.,ASSPTEKQYNEQF
TRBV2,TRBJ1-4,.,ASKGNSGEKLF
TRBV6-5,TRBJ1-1,.,ASSQGRETEAF
TRBV25-1,TRBJ1-4,.,ASREAKKLF
TRBV18,TRBJ2-1,TRBD2,ASSPPAERENYNEQF
TRBV5-1,TRBJ1-2,TRBD1,ASSLATGVYGYT